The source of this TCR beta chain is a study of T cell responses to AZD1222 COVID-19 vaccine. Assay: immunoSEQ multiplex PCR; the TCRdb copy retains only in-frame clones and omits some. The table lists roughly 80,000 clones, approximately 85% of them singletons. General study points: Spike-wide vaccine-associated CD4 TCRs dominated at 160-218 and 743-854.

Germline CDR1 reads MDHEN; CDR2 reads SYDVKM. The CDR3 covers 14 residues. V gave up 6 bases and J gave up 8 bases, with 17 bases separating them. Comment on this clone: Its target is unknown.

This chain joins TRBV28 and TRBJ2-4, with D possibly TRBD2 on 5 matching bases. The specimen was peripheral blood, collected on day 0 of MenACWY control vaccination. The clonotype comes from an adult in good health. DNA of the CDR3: TGTGCCAGCAGCCACCCGGTGGGAGTAGACATTCAGTACTTC. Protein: CASSHPVGVDIQYF.